Shown below are 19 T cell receptor beta chains from a single sample sequenced in a study of cytomegalovirus exposure and HLA in healthy donors. PCR primers comprised 60 Vbeta and 13 Jbeta primers. Produced via immunoSEQ multiplex PCR; TCRdb's table is partial and in-frame only. The repertoire holds fewer than 150,000 clones, with around 80% as singletons. Specimen: PBMCs. The receptors shown here come from a man aged 30-40 years in good health and CMV-seronegative.

This rearrangement joins TRBV2 to TRBJ2-1; 13 bases match TRBD2. CDR3 length: 14 residues. The germline CDR1 and CDR2 sequences are SNHLY and FYNNEI. Losses at the gene ends were 6 bases for V and 9 bases for J; bases not matched to a gene: 5. This CDR3 reads CASRTSGRSSEQFF. The CDR3, as DNA: TGTGCCAGCAGGACTAGCGGGAGGAGTAGTGAGCAGTTCTTC.

V is TRBV10-3 and J is TRBJ2-3; 14 positions agree with TRBD2. Germline trimming cut 6 bases from V and 7 bases from J; bases unmatched to any gene: 9. Germline lookup yields CDR1 ENHRY and CDR2 SYGVKD. The CDR3 has 16 amino acids. The CDR3 DNA reads TGTGCCATCAGGGATTTAGGGACTAGCGGGAGATATACGCAGTATTTT. Translating gives CAIRDLGTSGRYTQYF.

This chain uses TRBV27 with TRBJ2-1; 8 bases are shared with TRBD1. Germline-derived CDR1 and CDR2 are MNHEY and SMNVEV (reference sequence). This CDR3 contains 13 residues. The V segment lost 5 bases and the J segment 9 bases; nucleotides outside the gene matches: 6. CDR3 DNA: TGTGCCAGCAGTCTCCAGGGGGCGGCTGAGCAGTTCTTC. Translating gives CASSLQGAAEQFF.

This clone was detected only once. V and J are TRBV30 and TRBJ2-3, with TRBD2 identical over 10 bases. V was clipped by 0 bases and J by 5 bases; unmatched bases: 11. Germline CDR1 and CDR2: GTSNPN and SVGIG (reference sequence). The CDR3 consists of 17 residues. CDR3 amino acids: CAWSVLWSGRAGDTQYF. DNA for the CDR3: TGTGCCTGGAGTGTACTTTGGAGCGGGAGGGCCGGAGATACGCAGTATTTT.

This clone was seen a handful of times. The CDR3 DNA reads as TGTGCCAGCAGAATGACAGGGGGAAGCTACGAGCAGTACTTC. It specifies CASRMTGGSYEQYF. The J gene is TRBJ2-7, the V gene TRBV6-1, with 9 bases aligning to TRBD1. Germline V gene data show CDR1 as MNHNS and CDR2 as SASEGT. The CDR3 is 14 amino acids. After removal of 6 bases from V and 3 bases from J, the junction contained 6 bases not matched to a gene.

The chain carries TRBV28 and TRBJ2-7; perhaps TRBD1 as D (6 bases). The CDR3 is made up of 16 amino acids. Germline loops: CDR1 MDHEN, CDR2 SYDVKM. V was trimmed by 2 bases and J by 6 bases, leaving 20 bases between them. The CDR3 loop reads CASSLSGRGRRGEQYF. CDR3 nucleotides: TGTGCCAGCAGTTTAAGTGGCAGGGGACGAAGGGGCGAGCAGTACTTC.

The chain combines TRBV6-1 with TRBJ1-5, with 11 bases that match TRBD1. The CDR3 covers 17 residues. The V gene end was trimmed by 3 bases and the J gene end by 4 bases; junction bases not matched to a gene: 8. The germline V gene encodes CDR1 MNHNS and CDR2 SASEGT. CDR3 DNA sequence: TGTGCCAGCAGTGATTGGACAGGGGGCGTAAGTAATCAGCCCCAGCATTTT. Its translation is CASSDWTGGVSNQPQHF.

The genes are TRBV27 and TRBJ1-1, with a possible D match to TRBD1 (6 bases). CDR3 length equals 16 residues. V lost 5 bases and J 4 bases, leaving 20 bases between the germline ends. Germline V gene sequence: CDR1 MNHEY, CDR2 SMNVEV (reference sequence). The CDR3 region is CASSPDRVIGGTEAFF. As DNA, the CDR3 is TGTGCCAGCAGTCCGGACAGAGTGATCGGAGGCACTGAAGCTTTCTTT.

This chain links TRBV18 with TRBJ1-2; D possibly corresponds to TRBD1 (6 bases). CDR3 length: 15 residues. Trimming removed 2 bases from V and 2 bases from J, with 12 bases in between. The V gene's germline CDR1 is KGHSH and CDR2 LQKENI. The CDR3 region has the DNA TGTGCCAGCTCACCATCGGGACAAGGAAACTATGGCTACACCTTC. This translates into CASSPSGQGNYGYTF.

The CDR3, as DNA: TGTGCCAGCAGTCAAACCGGGACTACTTCCGATGAGCAGTTCTTC. Translating it yields CASSQTGTTSDEQFF. The rearrangement joins TRBV6-5 to TRBJ2-1; 7 nucleotides line up with TRBD2. V lost 5 bases and J lost 8; bases outside the gene matches: 12. Germline assignment: CDR1 MNHEY and CDR2 SVGAGI. CDR3 length: 15 residues.

This sequence joins TRBV28 and TRBJ1-4, with TRBD1 identical over 7 bases. Germline trimming cut 7 bases from V and 10 bases from J; bases unmatched to any gene: 12. The CDR3 length is 14 residues. CDR1 and CDR2 from the germline V gene are MDHEN and SYDVKM. CDR3 in amino acids: CASNAGQLTGKLFF. The CDR3, as DNA: TGTGCCAGCAACGCGGGACAGTTAACGGGAAAACTGTTTTTT. The full variable domain, with the rest looked up from reference TRBV28 and TRBJ1-4, is DVKVTQSSRYLVKRTGEKVFLECVQDMDHENMFWYRQDPGLGLRLIYFSYDVKMKEKGDIPEGYSVSREKKERFSLILESASTNQTSMYLCASNAGQLTGKLFFGSGTQLSVL.

This chain connects TRBV9 to TRBJ1-1; no reliable D call. Germline loops: CDR1 SGDLS, CDR2 YYNGEE. The CDR3 has 15 residues. The V end lost 1 base, the J end lost 0 bases, and 10 bases lay between the germline ends. The CDR3 DNA reads as TGTGCCAGCAGCGTATCTCCGGGAATGAACACTGAAGCTTTCTTT. This sequence encodes CASSVSPGMNTEAFF.

This rearrangement joins TRBV6-5 to TRBJ1-6; tentative D call: TRBD1 (5 bases). Looked up from germline, CDR1 is MNHEY and CDR2 is SVGAGI. V shed 2 bases and J shed 7 bases, with 9 bases lying between them. The CDR3 has 14 amino acids. CDR3 sequence: CASSYGGGNSPLHF. CDR3 coding DNA: TGTGCCAGCAGTTACGGCGGGGGAAATTCACCCCTCCACTTT.

The chain carries TRBV10-2 and TRBJ2-2; perhaps TRBD1 as D (5 bases). The germline CDR1 and CDR2 sequences are WSHSY and SAAADI. The CDR3 contains 15 residues. Trimming pared 6 bases from V and 3 bases from J, leaving 14 bases between. Here the CDR3 DNA reads TGCGCCAGCAGAGGGGCAGTATCGGACACCGGGGAGCTGTTTTTT. Amino acids: CASRGAVSDTGELFF.

The genes are TRBV30 and TRBJ2-7; TRBD1 matches at 8 bases. V was clipped by 1 base and J by 2 bases; unmatched bases: 4. Germline CDR1 reads GTSNPN; CDR2 reads SVGIG (reference sequence). The CDR3 spans 14 residues. The CDR3, as DNA: TGTGCCTGGAGTGCGGACAGGGAAACCTACGAGCAGTACTTC. Its translation is CAWSADRETYEQYF.

The chain employs TRBV28 and TRBJ1-2; D might be TRBD1 (5 bases). V shed 5 bases and J shed 4 bases, with 20 bases lying between them. The CDR3 runs to 16 residues. Per germline, CDR1 MDHEN and CDR2 SYDVKM. This CDR3 reads CASSPDLWAGGYGYTF. CDR3 coding DNA: TGTGCCAGCAGTCCCGATCTCTGGGCGGGGGGCTATGGCTACACCTTC.

The J gene is TRBJ2-3, the V gene TRBV10-1; a weak D match, TRBD2 (6 bases). This CDR3 region has 15 residues. Trimming shortened V by 3 bases and J by 5 bases, and 15 bases separated the two germline ends. Germline CDR1 reads WNHNN; CDR2 reads SYGVQD (reference sequence). The CDR3 sequence: CASSDSLPGGDTQYF. The CDR3, as DNA: TGCGCCAGCAGTGACTCCCTCCCCGGGGGAGATACGCAGTATTTT.

The sample holds a few counts of this clone. This chain connects TRBV6-5 to TRBJ2-7; 9 bases agree with TRBD1. Germline CDR1 is MNHEY and CDR2 is SVGAGI. The CDR3 totals 13 residues. Germline trimming cut 2 bases from V and 11 bases from J; bases unmatched to any gene: 7. CDR3 in DNA: TGTGCCAGCAGTTACCGGTACACAGGGGGCGAGTACTTC. Protein: CASSYRYTGGEYF.

The chain couples TRBV6-1 to TRBJ1-5; D gene ambiguous. The germline V and J ends were trimmed by 4 bases and 10 bases, with 17 bases remaining between them. The germline V gene encodes CDR1 MNHNS and CDR2 SASEGT. The CDR3 runs to 14 residues. The CDR3 protein is CASSVLDSSRPQHF. The CDR3 DNA sequence: TGTGCCAGCAGTGTCCTAGACTCCTCGCGTCCCCAGCATTTT.